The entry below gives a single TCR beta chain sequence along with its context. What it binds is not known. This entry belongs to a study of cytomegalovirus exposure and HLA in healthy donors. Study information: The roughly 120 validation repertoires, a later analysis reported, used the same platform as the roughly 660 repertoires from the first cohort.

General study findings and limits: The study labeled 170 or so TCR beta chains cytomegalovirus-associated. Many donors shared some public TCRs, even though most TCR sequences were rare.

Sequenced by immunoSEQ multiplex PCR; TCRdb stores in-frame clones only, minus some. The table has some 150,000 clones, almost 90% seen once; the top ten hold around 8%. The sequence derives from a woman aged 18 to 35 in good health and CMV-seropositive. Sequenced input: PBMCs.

The CDR3 here is CASSLEMAGGSRVSEQFF. CDR3 DNA sequence: TGTGCCAGCAGCTTAGAGATGGCTGGAGGATCCCGGGTGAGTGAGCAGTTCTTC. The chain carries TRBV7-8 and TRBJ2-1, with D maybe TRBD2 (5 bases). V lost 1 base, J lost 9 bases, and 25 bases lay in between. Germline V gives CDR1 SGHVS, CDR2 FQNEAQ. The CDR3 is made up of 18 amino acids.